The TCR beta chain under discussion was sequenced for a study of shared clonotypes between healthy human individuals. Only in-frame clones appear in the TCRdb table, and some are missing; sequencing was by immunoSEQ multiplex PCR. Among under 750,000 clones listed, roughly 72% were seen once. Germline lookup yields CDR1 SGHRS and CDR2 YFSETQ. Trimming removed 5 bases at V and 1 base at J, with 21 bases between. This CDR3 comprises 17 residues. This TCR came from a woman in her twenties or thirties in good health. The sequencing input was memory CD4+ T cells sorted from blood. Regarding subset: CD45RA-negative fraction. This chain links TRBV5-1 with TRBJ1-1, with D possibly TRBD1 on 5 matching bases. CDR3 DNA: TGCGCCAGCAGGCAAAGAGGTGAGGGGAAAGGGAACACTGAAGCTTTCTTT. Translated: CASRQRGEGKGNTEAFF. Supplemented by reference TRBV5-1 and TRBJ1-1, the full variable domain reads KAGVTQTPRYLIKTRGQQVTLSCSPISGHRSVSWYQQTPGQGLQFLFEYFSETQRNKGNFPGRFSGRQFSNSRSEMNVSTLELGDSALYLCASRQRGEGKGNTEAFFGQGTRLTVV.